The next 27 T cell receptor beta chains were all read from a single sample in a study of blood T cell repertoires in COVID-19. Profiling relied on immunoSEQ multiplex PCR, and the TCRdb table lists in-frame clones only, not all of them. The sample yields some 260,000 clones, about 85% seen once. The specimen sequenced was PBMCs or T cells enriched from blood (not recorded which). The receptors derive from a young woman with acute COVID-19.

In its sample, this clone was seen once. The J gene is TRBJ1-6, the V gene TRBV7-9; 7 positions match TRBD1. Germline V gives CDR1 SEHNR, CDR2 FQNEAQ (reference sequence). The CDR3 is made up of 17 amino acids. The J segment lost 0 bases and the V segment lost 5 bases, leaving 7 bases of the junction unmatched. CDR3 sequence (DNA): TGTGCCAGCAGCCAGGGACAGAGGAGCTCCTATAATTCACCCCTCCACTTT. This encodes CASSQGQRSSYNSPLHF.

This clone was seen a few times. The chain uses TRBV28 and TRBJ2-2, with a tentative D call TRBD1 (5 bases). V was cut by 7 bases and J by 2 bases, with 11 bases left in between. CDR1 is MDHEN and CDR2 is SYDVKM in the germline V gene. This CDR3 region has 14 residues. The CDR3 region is CASTPGHNTGELFF. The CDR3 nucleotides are TGTGCCAGCACCCCCGGACACAACACCGGGGAGCTGTTTTTT.

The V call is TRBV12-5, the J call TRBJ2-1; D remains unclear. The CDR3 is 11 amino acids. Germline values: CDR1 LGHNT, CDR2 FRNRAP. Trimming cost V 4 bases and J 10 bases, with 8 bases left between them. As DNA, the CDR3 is TGTGCTAGTGGTTACGGGTGGGAGCAGTTCTTC. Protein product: CASGYGWEQFF. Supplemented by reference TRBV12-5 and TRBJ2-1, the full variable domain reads DARVTQTPRHKVTEMGQEVTMRCQPILGHNTVFWYRQTMMQGLELLAYFRNRAPLDDSGMPKDRFSAEMPDATLATLKIQPSEPRDSAVYFCASGYGWEQFFGPGTRLTVL.

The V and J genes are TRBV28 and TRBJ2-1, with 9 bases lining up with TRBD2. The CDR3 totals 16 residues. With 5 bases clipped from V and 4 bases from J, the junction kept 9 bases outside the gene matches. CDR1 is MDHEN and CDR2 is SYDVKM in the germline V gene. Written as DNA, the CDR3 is TGTGCCAGCAGTCCAGCCGGGGGACTAGCTTACAATGAGCAGTTCTTC. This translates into CASSPAGGLAYNEQFF.

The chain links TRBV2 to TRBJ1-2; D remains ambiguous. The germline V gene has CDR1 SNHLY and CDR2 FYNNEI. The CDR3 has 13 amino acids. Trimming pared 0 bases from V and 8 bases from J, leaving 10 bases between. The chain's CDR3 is CASSEASEVGYTF. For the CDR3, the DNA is TGTGCCAGCAGTGAAGCGTCCGAGGTCGGCTACACCTTC.

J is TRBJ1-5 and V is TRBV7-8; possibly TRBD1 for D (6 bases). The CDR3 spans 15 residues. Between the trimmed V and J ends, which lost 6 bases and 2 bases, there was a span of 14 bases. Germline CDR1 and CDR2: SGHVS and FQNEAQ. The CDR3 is CASRLAEGGNQPQHF. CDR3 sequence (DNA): TGTGCCAGCAGGCTAGCGGAGGGGGGCAATCAGCCCCAGCATTTT.

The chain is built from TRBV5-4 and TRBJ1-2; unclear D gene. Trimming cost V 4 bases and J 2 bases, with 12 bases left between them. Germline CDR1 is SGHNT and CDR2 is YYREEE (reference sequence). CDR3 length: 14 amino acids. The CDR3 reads CASSHTDLNYGYTF. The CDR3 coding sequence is TGTGCCAGCAGCCATACAGATCTAAACTATGGCTACACCTTC.

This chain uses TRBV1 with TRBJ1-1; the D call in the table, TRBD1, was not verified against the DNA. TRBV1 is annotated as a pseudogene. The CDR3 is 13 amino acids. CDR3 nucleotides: TGCACCAGCAGCCACCCGGGACAGTCAGAAGCTTTCTTT. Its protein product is CTSSHPGQSEAFF.

The CDR3 nucleotides are TGTGCCTGGAGGCCCAGACAGGGGTGGATGTACGGTCGGGACTATGGCTACACCTTC. Encoded protein: CAWRPRQGWMYGRDYGYTF. The rearrangement uses TRBV30 and TRBJ1-2, with 8 bases identical to TRBD1. J was trimmed by 3 bases and V by 3 bases; bases with no gene match: 21. The germline V gene encodes CDR1 GTSNPN and CDR2 SVGIG (reference sequence). CDR3 length: 19 amino acids.

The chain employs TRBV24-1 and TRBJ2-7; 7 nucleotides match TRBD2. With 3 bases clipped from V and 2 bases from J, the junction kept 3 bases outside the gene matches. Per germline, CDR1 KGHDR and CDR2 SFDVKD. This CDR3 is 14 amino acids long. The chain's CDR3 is CATSDRDYPYEQYF. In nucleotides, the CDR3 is TGTGCCACCAGTGATCGGGACTATCCCTACGAGCAGTACTTC.

As DNA, the CDR3 is TGCGCCAGCTGGACAGCTAGCACAGATACGCAGTATTTT. Protein: CASWTASTDTQYF. This chain links TRBV5-1 with TRBJ2-3, with D perhaps TRBD1 (6 bases). The germline V gene has CDR1 SGHRS and CDR2 YFSETQ. The CDR3 extends over 13 amino acids. V shed 7 bases and J shed 0 bases, with 9 bases lying between them.

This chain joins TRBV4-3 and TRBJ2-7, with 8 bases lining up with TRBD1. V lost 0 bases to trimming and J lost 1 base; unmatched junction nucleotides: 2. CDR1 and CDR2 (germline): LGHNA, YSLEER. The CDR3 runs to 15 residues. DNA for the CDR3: TGCGCCAGCAGCCAAGATTGGACAGGGTCCTACGAGCAGTACTTC. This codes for CASSQDWTGSYEQYF.

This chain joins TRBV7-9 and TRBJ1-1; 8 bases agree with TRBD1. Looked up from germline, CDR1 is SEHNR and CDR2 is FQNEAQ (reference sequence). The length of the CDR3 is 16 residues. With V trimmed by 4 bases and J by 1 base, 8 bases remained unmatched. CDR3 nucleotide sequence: TGTGCCAGCAGCTACGAGAGGACAGGGAAGAACACTGAAGCTTTCTTT. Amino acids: CASSYERTGKNTEAFF.

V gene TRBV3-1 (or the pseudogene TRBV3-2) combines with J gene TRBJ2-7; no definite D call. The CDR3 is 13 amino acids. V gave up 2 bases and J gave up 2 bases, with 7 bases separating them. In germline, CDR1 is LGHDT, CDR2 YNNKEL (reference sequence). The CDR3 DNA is TGTGCCAGCAGCCAACAAGCCCCCTACGAGCAGTACTTC. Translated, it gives CASSQQAPYEQYF.

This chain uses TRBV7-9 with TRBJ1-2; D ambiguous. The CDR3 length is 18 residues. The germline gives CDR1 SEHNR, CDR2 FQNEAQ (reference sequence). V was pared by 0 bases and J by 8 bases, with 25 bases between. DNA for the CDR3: TGTGCCAGCAGCTTAGCCCCAACCTACTCAACCGGTCGACTAGGCTACACCTTC. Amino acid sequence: CASSLAPTYSTGRLGYTF.

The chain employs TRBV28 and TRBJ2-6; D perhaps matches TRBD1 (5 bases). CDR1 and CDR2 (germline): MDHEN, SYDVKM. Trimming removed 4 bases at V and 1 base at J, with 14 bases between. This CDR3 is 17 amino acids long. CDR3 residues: CASSYKGLTSGANVLTF. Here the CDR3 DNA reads TGTGCCAGCAGTTATAAGGGGCTGACTTCTGGGGCCAACGTCCTGACTTTC.

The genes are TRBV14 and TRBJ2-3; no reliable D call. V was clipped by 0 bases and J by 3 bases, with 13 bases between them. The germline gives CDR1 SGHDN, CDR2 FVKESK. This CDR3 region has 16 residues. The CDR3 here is CASSQERVFGTDTQYF. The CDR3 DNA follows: TGTGCCAGCAGCCAAGAACGGGTATTTGGGACAGATACGCAGTATTTT. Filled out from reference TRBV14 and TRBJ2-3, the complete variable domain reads EAGVTQFPSHSVIEKGQTVTLRCDPISGHDNLYWYRRVMGKEIKFLLHFVKESKQDESGMPNNRFLAERTGGTYSTLKVQPAELEDSGVYFCASSQERVFGTDTQYFGPGTRLTVL.

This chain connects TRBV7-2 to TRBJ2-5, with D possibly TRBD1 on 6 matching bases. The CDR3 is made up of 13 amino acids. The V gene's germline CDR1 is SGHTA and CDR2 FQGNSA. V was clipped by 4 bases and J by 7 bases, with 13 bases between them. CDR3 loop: CASSSGTLRTQYF. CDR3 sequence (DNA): TGTGCCAGCAGCTCCGGGACACTCCGGACCCAGTACTTC.

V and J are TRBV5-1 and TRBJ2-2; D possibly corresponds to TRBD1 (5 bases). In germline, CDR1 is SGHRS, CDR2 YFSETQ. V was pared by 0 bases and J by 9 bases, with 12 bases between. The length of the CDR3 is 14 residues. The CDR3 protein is CASSLEVQGRELFF. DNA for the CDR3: TGCGCCAGCAGCTTGGAGGTGCAGGGCAGGGAGCTGTTTTTT.

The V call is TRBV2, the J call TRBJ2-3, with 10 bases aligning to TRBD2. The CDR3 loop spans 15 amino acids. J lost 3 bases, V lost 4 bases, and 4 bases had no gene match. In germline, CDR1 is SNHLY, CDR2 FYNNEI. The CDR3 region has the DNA TGTGCCAGCAGTGGAGCGGGAGGGCAGACAGATACGCAGTATTTT. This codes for CASSGAGGQTDTQYF.

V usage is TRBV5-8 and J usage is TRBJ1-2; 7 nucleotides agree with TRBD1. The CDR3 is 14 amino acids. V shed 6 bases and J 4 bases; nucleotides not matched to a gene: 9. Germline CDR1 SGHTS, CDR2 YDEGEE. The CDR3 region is CASNQQGLGYGYTF. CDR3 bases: TGTGCCAGCAACCAACAGGGGCTGGGCTATGGCTACACCTTC.

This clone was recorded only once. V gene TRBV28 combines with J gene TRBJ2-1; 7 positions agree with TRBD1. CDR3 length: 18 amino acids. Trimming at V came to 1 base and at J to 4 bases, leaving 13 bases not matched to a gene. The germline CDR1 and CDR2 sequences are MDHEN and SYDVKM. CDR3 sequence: CASSLSGWVGTAYNEQFF. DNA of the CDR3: TGTGCCAGCAGTTTATCTGGCTGGGTAGGGACAGCTTACAATGAGCAGTTCTTC.

The CDR3, as DNA: TGTGCCAGCAGTCCAAGGGGGTCTGGAAACACCATATATTTT. It codes for CASSPRGSGNTIYF. The chain is built from TRBV27 and TRBJ1-3; a weak D match, TRBD1 (6 bases). CDR1 is MNHEY, CDR2 SMNVEV, per germline (reference sequence). V lost 5 bases, J lost 1 base, and 9 bases lay in between. The CDR3 loop spans 14 amino acids.

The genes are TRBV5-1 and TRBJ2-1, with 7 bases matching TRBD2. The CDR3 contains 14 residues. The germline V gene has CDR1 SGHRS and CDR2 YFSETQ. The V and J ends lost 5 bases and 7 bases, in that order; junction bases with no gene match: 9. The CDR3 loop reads CASRRNGRRNEQFF. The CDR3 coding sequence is TGCGCCAGCAGGAGGAACGGGAGGAGGAATGAGCAGTTCTTC.

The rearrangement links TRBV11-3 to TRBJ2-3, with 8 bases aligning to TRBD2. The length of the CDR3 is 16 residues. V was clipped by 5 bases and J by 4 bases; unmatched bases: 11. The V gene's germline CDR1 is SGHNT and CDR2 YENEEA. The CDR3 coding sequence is TGTGCCAGCAGCCCGAACCGGGGGGGCATCTCAGATACGCAGTATTTT. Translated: CASSPNRGGISDTQYF.

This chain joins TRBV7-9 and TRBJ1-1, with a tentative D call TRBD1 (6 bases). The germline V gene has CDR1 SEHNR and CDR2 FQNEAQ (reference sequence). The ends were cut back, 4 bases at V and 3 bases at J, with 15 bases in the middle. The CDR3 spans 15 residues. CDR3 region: CASSWGGAGHTEAFF. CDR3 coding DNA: TGTGCCAGCAGCTGGGGGGGCGCCGGGCACACTGAAGCTTTCTTT.

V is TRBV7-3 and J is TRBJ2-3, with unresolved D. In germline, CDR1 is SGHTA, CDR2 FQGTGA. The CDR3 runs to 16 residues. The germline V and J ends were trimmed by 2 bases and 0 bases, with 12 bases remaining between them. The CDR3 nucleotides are TGTGCCAGCAGCTTATTGGCGGCCACTAGCACAGATACGCAGTATTTT. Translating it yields CASSLLAATSTDTQYF.